This T cell receptor (beta chain) was recovered during a study of T cells in Graves' hyperthyroidism and ophthalmopathy. Overall study findings and caveats: Most clonotypes that expanded in the thyroid above 0.001 also showed up in blood.

Amplification of TCR beta CDR3 regions was performed using RNA transcripts as template. Carried out on the TCR CDR3, a first-round RT-PCR used the HTBI primer set. From the multiplex PCR reads, TCRdb called clonotypes with MiXCR, one entry per CDR3 protein. The data hold 650,000 to 800,000 distinct CDR3 sequences, with less than 45% observed a single time. Only a few counts were recorded for this clonotype. Its antigen remains unidentified. Orbital computed tomography, thyroid ultrasound, serum thyroxine and TRAb, and clinical symptoms together informed the diagnoses. The V end lost 4 bases, the J end lost 9 bases, and 20 bases lay between the germline ends. There are 15 residues in the CDR3. Germline V gives CDR1 SGDLS, CDR2 YYNGEE.

The sequencing sample was made of peripheral blood or thyroid tissue (not recorded which). The chain joins TRBV9 to TRBJ1-5; no firm D call. The clonotype comes from an adult man with Graves' disease, either hyperthyroidism or ophthalmopathy (not recorded which). CDR3 sequence reads: CASSLGSLGGGPQHF. CDR3 nucleotide sequence: TGTGCCAGCAGCCTCGGGAGTCTAGGCGGTGGGCCCCAGCATTTT.